The clone carrying this T cell receptor (beta chain) was seen at least ten times. The investigators amplified TCR beta CDR3 regions from RNA transcripts. First-round RT-PCR of the TCR CDR3 relied on the HTBI primer set. TCRdb redid the calling of the multiplex PCR reads with MiXCR, one entry per CDR3 protein. The sample has 600,000 to 800,000 distinct CDR3 sequences, under 45% seen once. This sample was taken from a study of T cells in Graves' hyperthyroidism and ophthalmopathy. CDR1 and CDR2 from the germline V gene are LNHDA and SQIVND (reference sequence). Trimming stripped 3 bases from V and 4 bases from J, with 3 bases between. The CDR3 has 11 residues.

This clonotype was obtained from a woman aged 40 to 50 with Graves' hyperthyroidism. The sample taken for sequencing was blood. The genes are TRBV19 and TRBJ1-1; D not certain. CDR3 amino acids: CASSMSTEAFF. CDR3 DNA: TGTGCCAGTAGTATGAGCACTGAAGCTTTCTTT.